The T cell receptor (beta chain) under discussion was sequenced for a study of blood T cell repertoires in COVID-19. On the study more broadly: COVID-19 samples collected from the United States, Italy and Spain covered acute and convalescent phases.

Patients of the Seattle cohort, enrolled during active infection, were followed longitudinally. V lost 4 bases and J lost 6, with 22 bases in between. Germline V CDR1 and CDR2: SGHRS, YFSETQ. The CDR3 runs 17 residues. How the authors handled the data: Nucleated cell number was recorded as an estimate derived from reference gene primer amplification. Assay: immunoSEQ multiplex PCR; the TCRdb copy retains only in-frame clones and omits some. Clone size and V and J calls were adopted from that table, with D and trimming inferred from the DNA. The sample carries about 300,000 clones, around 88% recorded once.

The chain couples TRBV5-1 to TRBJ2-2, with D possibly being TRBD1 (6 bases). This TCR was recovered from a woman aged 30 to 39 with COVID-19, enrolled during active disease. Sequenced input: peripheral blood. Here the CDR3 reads CASSLKRGRGPPGELFF. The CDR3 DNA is TGCGCCAGCAGCCTTAAGAGGGGCAGGGGTCCGCCCGGGGAGCTGTTTTTT.